This T cell receptor (beta chain) was sequenced in a study of T-cell reconstitution after alpha-beta-depleted transplantation in children. Study observations and caveats: Expanded graft clones, several hundred of them, were reportedly the source of alpha-beta T cells about two months after transplant. T-cell counts and diversity were attributed mostly to newly produced T cells one year after transplant. Some patients owed their high day-60 TCRbeta diversity to surviving recipient T cells and thymic progenitors.

Preparing the TCRbeta library involved the use of unique molecular identifiers. From the PCR reads, TCRdb called clonotypes with MiXCR, one entry per CDR3 protein. The sample carries about a million distinct CDR3 sequences, roughly 29% recorded once. The germline CDR1 and CDR2 sequences are DFQATT and SNEGSKA (reference sequence). V gave up 6 bases and J gave up 9 bases; unmatched junction bases: 2. CDR3 length: 10 amino acids. To note about this clonotype: Its antigen is unknown.

The sample in question was PBMCs, mostly from graft donor cells, obtained 360 days after TCRalphabeta/CD19-depleted stem cell transplant. The receptor was isolated from a boy in the first two years of life who had a stem cell transplant for SCID, so the T cells may come from the graft donor. This chain joins TRBV20-1 and TRBJ2-5; 9 nucleotides line up with TRBD1. The CDR3 is CSARQGAQYF. DNA of the CDR3: TGCAGTGCGAGACAGGGGGCCCAGTACTTC.